Detailed here is one T cell receptor (beta chain). This sample is drawn from a study of blood T cell repertoires in COVID-19. The wider study: The United States, Italy and Spain supplied acute and convalescent COVID-19 samples. PBMCs, B-cell-depleted T cells, or T cells provided the cDNA or gDNA that made up the material.

From germline, CDR1 is SEHNR and CDR2 FQNEAQ (reference sequence). This CDR3 spans 15 amino acids. Trimming cost V 2 bases and J 4 bases; bases outside gene matches: 5. In the source study's methods: Nucleated cell number was recorded as an estimate derived from reference gene primer amplification. Generated by immunoSEQ multiplex PCR, the TCRdb table keeps only in-frame clones and is missing some. That table furnishes V, J and clone size, whereas the DNA furnished D and trimming. The sample has around 120,000 clones; around 86% are singletons. The sequencing input was peripheral blood. This receptor was taken from a man aged 40-49 years with active or convalescent COVID-19. J is TRBJ1-3 and V is TRBV7-9; 7 bases align to TRBD1. DNA of the CDR3: TGTGCCAGCAGCTTATTGAGGGGGCAAGGAAACACCATATATTTT. Translating gives CASSLLRGQGNTIYF.